Below, 9 T cell receptor beta chains from the same sample are listed, as sequenced in a study of post-analysis software for immune sequencing data. The TCR beta cDNA libraries carried unique molecular identifiers. Each CDR3 protein is one row after TCRdb ran MiXCR on the PCR reads. This table holds approximately 730,000 distinct CDR3 sequences, more than 45% found once. Points from the study as a whole: Included in a set of 5 or 6 TRBV segments more frequent in patients than controls were TRBV5-6, TRBV5-1 and TRBV20-1.

The antigens these receptors bind are not known. Sequencing was carried out using blood. These TCRs come from a girl aged 5 to 17 with multiple sclerosis.

The chain carries TRBV7-2 and TRBJ1-2; the D is unclear. Germline lookup yields CDR1 SGHTA and CDR2 FQGNSA. CDR3 length: 12 residues. V was cut by 5 bases and J by 3 bases, with 7 bases left in between. Here the CDR3 reads CASSPVDYGYTF. DNA for the CDR3: TGTGCCAGCAGCCCGGTGGACTATGGCTACACCTTC.

The chain recombines TRBV20-1 with TRBJ2-3, with 11 bases that match TRBD2. CDR1 is DFQATT, CDR2 SNEGSKA, per germline (reference sequence). V was clipped by 3 bases and J by 4 bases; unmatched bases: 9. CDR3 length: 16 residues. In DNA, the CDR3 is TGCAGTGCTAGCCTACTAGCGGGAGTAGGAGCAGATACGCAGTATTTT. This gives the protein CSASLLAGVGADTQYF.

The chain combines TRBV10-3 with TRBJ2-1, with 11 bases lining up with TRBD2. The CDR3 contains 19 residues. Losses at the gene ends were 2 bases for V and 2 bases for J; bases not matched to a gene: 11. CDR1 is ENHRY, CDR2 SYGVKD, per germline. DNA for the CDR3: TGTGCCATCAGTGAGACCGATGGACTAGCGGGTCTCACCTACAATGAGCAGTTCTTC. Protein product: CAISETDGLAGLTYNEQFF.

This clonotype was counted only a few times. This chain connects TRBV20-1 to TRBJ2-1; D is possibly TRBD2 (5 bases). Germline-derived CDR1 and CDR2 are DFQATT and SNEGSKA (reference sequence). Trimming shortened V by 1 base and J by 2 bases, and 18 bases separated the two germline ends. The CDR3 spans 17 residues. DNA of the CDR3: TGCAGTGCTAGAGGGGATATAGCGAGGTCTCCCTACAATGAGCAGTTCTTC. Its protein is CSARGDIARSPYNEQFF.

This sequence joins TRBV4-1 and TRBJ2-5; 8 bases are a match to TRBD2. The CDR3 runs 15 residues. In germline, CDR1 is MGHRA, CDR2 YSYEKL. The V gene end was trimmed by 3 bases and the J gene end by 4 bases; junction bases not matched to a gene: 7. CDR3 region: CASSQGGTRGETQYF. CDR3 in DNA: TGCGCCAGCAGCCAGGGGGGGACTAGGGGAGAGACCCAGTACTTC.

The chain employs TRBV29-1 and TRBJ2-1, with no clear D. The DNA matches TRBJ2-7 better at its end, which makes the J call doubtful. Per germline, CDR1 SQVTM and CDR2 ANQGSEA. This CDR3 is 14 amino acids long. The CDR3 region has the DNA TGCAGCGTTGACGGCGGAAGCTCCTACAATGAGCAGTACTTC. Translating it yields CSVDGGSSYNEQYF.

A remark on this clonotype: At one boundary the junction diverges from the germline segment, which might be a read error. V gene TRBV10-3 combines with J gene TRBJ2-5; D remains unclear. The germline V gene encodes CDR1 ENHRY and CDR2 SYGVKD. This CDR3 region has 12 residues. The CDR3 region has the DNA TGTGCCATCAGTGAGAACCAAGATACCCAGTACTTC. Its translation: CAISENQDTQYF.

The chain recombines TRBV29-1 with TRBJ1-1; 8 nucleotides match TRBD1. This CDR3 is built from 13 residues. CDR1 and CDR2 (germline): SQVTM, ANQGSEA. J was trimmed by 3 bases and V by 5 bases; bases with no gene match: 5. CDR3 sequence (DNA): TGCAGCGTTAGGACAGGGCTGTACACTGAAGCTTTCTTT. Protein product: CSVRTGLYTEAFF.

This clonotype was recorded a few times. The chain couples TRBV4-1 to TRBJ2-5; D is unclear. CDR1 MGHRA and CDR2 YSYEKL come from the germline V gene. This CDR3 comprises 15 residues. The germline V and J ends were trimmed by 0 bases and 11 bases, with 19 bases remaining between them. The CDR3, as DNA: TGCGCCAGCAGCCAAGATGCAGAACGGGCTTCTCGGCAGTACTTC. Its protein is CASSQDAERASRQYF.